The 10 T cell receptor beta chains presented below share a single source sample, sequenced in a study of blood T cell repertoires in COVID-19. The data were produced by immunoSEQ multiplex PCR, yet TCRdb's version contains in-frame clones alone and is incomplete. The sample has around 100,000 clones, about 90% seen once. The material sequenced was peripheral blood. All receptors come from a young man with COVID-19, enrolled during active disease.

The chain recombines TRBV30 with TRBJ2-7; D might be TRBD2 (6 bases). This CDR3 spans 14 amino acids. V lost 0 bases to trimming and J lost 0 bases, with 9 bases between them. Germline V lookup: CDR1 GTSNPN, CDR2 SVGIG (reference sequence). The DNA of the CDR3 is TGTGCCTGGAGTGTACAGGAGGGCTCCTACGAGCAGTACTTC. This codes for CAWSVQEGSYEQYF.

The CDR3 spells CASSFPTVYEQYF. The CDR3 DNA sequence: TGTGCCAGCAGTTTCCCAACAGTCTACGAGCAGTACTTC. This rearrangement joins TRBV28 to TRBJ2-7; D unresolved. CDR1 is MDHEN, CDR2 SYDVKM, per germline. Trimming removed 3 bases from V and 3 bases from J, with 9 bases in between. The CDR3 loop spans 13 amino acids.

Only one count was recorded for this clone. One junction end disagrees with the germline gene, perhaps due to a read error. The V call is TRBV6-2 or TRBV6-3, the J call TRBJ2-1, with 9 bases fitting TRBD1. Germline CDR1 is MNHEY and CDR2 is SVGEGT. CDR3 size: 15 residues. CDR3 in amino acids: CASSPRQGVYDEQFF. CDR3 in DNA: TGTGCCAGCAGTCCAAGACAGGGGGTCTACGATGAGCAGTTCTTC.

The chain employs TRBV30 and TRBJ1-5; D gene uncertain. This CDR3 has 13 residues. Trimming pared 0 bases from V and 2 bases from J, leaving 5 bases between. From germline, CDR1 is GTSNPN and CDR2 SVGIG (reference sequence). CDR3 amino acids: CAWSVGGNQPQHF. CDR3 bases: TGTGCCTGGAGTGTCGGGGGCAATCAGCCCCAGCATTTT.

V is TRBV4-3 and J is TRBJ2-1, with 14 nucleotides matching TRBD2. Germline V gene lookup returns CDR1 LGHNA and CDR2 YSLEER. The CDR3 length is 17 residues. J lost 8 bases, V lost 2 bases, and 8 bases had no gene match. Written as DNA, the CDR3 is TGCGCCAGCAGCCAAATGACTAGCGGGAGGGCCGGTCATGAGCAGTTCTTC. Amino acid sequence: CASSQMTSGRAGHEQFF.

The chain links TRBV9 to TRBJ2-1, with 15 bases identical to TRBD2. The CDR3 runs 17 residues. The J segment lost 6 bases and the V segment lost 4 bases, leaving 8 bases of the junction unmatched. The germline V gene has CDR1 SGDLS and CDR2 YYNGEE. In nucleotides, the CDR3 is TGTGCCAGCAGCCCTTCCGGGACTAGCGGGAGGTCCAATGAGCAGTTCTTC. It specifies CASSPSGTSGRSNEQFF.

V and J are TRBV15 and TRBJ2-7, with 10 positions matching TRBD1. This CDR3 has 13 amino acids. Germline V gene data show CDR1 as LNHNV and CDR2 as YYDKDF (reference sequence). V lost 9 bases and J lost 2; bases outside the gene matches: 4. The CDR3 DNA reads as TGTGCCACTAAAGGGACAGGGGCCTACGAGCAGTACTTC. Translated: CATKGTGAYEQYF.

V and J are TRBV30 and TRBJ2-1; 7 nucleotides agree with TRBD2. J lost 7 bases, V lost 2 bases, and 11 bases had no gene match. Germline V CDR1 and CDR2: GTSNPN, SVGIG (reference sequence). CDR3 length: 15 amino acids. The CDR3 region has the DNA TGTGCCTGGAGTCTAACTAGGCGGGAGAGTAATGAGCAGTTCTTC. Protein: CAWSLTRRESNEQFF.

The rearrangement joins TRBV7-8 to TRBJ2-1; 13 bases map to TRBD2. Germline CDR1 reads SGHVS; CDR2 reads FQNEAQ. There are 18 residues in the CDR3. V lost 3 bases to trimming and J lost 3 bases; unmatched junction nucleotides: 8. Here the CDR3 reads CASSFSTSGRRNYNEQFF. CDR3 coding DNA: TGTGCCAGCAGCTTCTCGACTAGCGGGAGGCGAAACTACAATGAGCAGTTCTTC. The variable domain in full, with the rest retrieved from reference TRBV7-8 and TRBJ2-1, is GAGVSQSPRYKVAKRGQDVALRCDPISGHVSLFWYQQALGQGPEFLTYFQNEAQLDKSGLPSDRFFAERPEGSVSTLKIQRTQQEDSAVYLCASSFSTSGRRNYNEQFFGPGTRLTVL.

CDR3 coding DNA: TGTGCCAGCAGCTCACCGGACAGGGATAGCAATCAGCCCCAGCATTTT. It translates to CASSSPDRDSNQPQHF. The J gene is TRBJ1-5, the V gene TRBV7-9; 8 bases agree with TRBD1. J lost 0 bases, V lost 4 bases, and 5 bases had no gene match. Germline loops: CDR1 SEHNR, CDR2 FQNEAQ (reference sequence). The length of the CDR3 is 16 residues.